Sequencing of this TCR beta chain was carried out in a study of cytomegalovirus exposure and HLA in healthy donors. Findings and limits, study-wide: Cytomegalovirus association was listed for around 170 TCR beta chains.

Trimming at V came to 5 bases and at J to 7 bases, leaving 3 bases not matched to a gene. Germline V gene lookup returns CDR1 MNHEY and CDR2 SMNVEV (reference sequence). The CDR3 contains 14 residues. Points on this clone: Its antigen is undetermined.

The primer mix had 60 Vbeta and 13 Jbeta primers. The data were produced by immunoSEQ multiplex PCR, yet TCRdb's version contains in-frame clones alone and is incomplete. This table has some 180,000 clones, about 81% appearing once. Specimen: PBMCs. The receptor was isolated from a man aged 40-49 years in good health and CMV-seronegative. The V call is TRBV27, the J call TRBJ2-5, with 14 positions matching TRBD2. CDR3 nucleotide sequence: TGTGCCAGCAGTCCGACTAGCGGGGGGGGGACCCAGTACTTC. As protein: CASSPTSGGGTQYF.